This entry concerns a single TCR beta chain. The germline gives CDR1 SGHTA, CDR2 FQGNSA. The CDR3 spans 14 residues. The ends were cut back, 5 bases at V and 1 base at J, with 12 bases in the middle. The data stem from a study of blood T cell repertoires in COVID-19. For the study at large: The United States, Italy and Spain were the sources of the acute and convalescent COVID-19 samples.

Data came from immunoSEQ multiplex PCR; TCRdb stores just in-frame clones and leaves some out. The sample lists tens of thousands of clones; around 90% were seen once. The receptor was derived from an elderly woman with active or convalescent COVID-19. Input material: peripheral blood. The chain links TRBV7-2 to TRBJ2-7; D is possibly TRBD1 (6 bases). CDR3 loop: CASSVGQISYEQYF. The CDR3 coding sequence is TGTGCCAGCAGCGTAGGACAGATATCCTACGAGCAGTACTTC. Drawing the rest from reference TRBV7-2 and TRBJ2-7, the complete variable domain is GAGVSQSPSNKVTEKGKDVELRCDPISGHTALYWYRQSLGQGLEFLIYFQGNSAPDKSGLPSDRFSAERTGGSVSTLTIQRTQQEDSAVYLCASSVGQISYEQYFGPGTRLTVT.